This TCR beta chain was sequenced in a study of blood T cell repertoires in COVID-19. Across the study: Samples representing acute and convalescent COVID-19 were sourced from the United States, Italy and Spain.

Under the authors' procedure: Amplifying reference gene primers gave estimates of nucleated cell counts. Libraries were prepared by immunoSEQ multiplex PCR; TCRdb keeps only in-frame clonotypes and omits some of them. The V and J calls and the clone size are those of that table, but D and trimming were determined from the DNA. The sample shows approximately 380,000 clones, around 90% of them seen only once. The study recruited people aged about 18 to 90 years across roughly 25 US areas. Germline assignment: CDR1 MNHEY and CDR2 SMNVEV (reference sequence). CDR3 length equals 19 residues. V was clipped by 0 bases and J by 7 bases; unmatched bases: 18.

V is TRBV27 and J is TRBJ2-1, with 7 bases fitting TRBD1. This clonotype was obtained from a woman younger than 35 who had recovered from COVID-19. Sequencing was performed on PBMCs or T cells enriched from blood (not recorded which). The CDR3 protein is CASSLSPRRTGDEWNEQFF. For the CDR3, the DNA is TGTGCCAGCAGTTTATCTCCCCGCCGGACAGGCGACGAATGGAATGAGCAGTTCTTC.